This passage covers 14 T cell receptor beta chains from one sample sequenced in a study of tumor-infiltrating lymphocytes in primary liver carcinoma. Unsorted bulk tissue (roughly 19-31 mg) underwent RNA and DNA co-extraction. TCR beta cDNA was prepared out of 500 ng total RNA by means of a constant-region primer. Slightly modified ARM-PCR served as the procedure for the TCR beta libraries. These libraries came from three rounds of nested multiplex PCR. Investigators reported that the first two PCR rounds, at 10 to 11 cycles each, used TRBV1-TRBV30 forward primers with a C-beta reverse primer. TCRdb independently ran MiXCR on the multiplex PCR reads; one entry per CDR3 protein. The sample consists of over 40,000 distinct CDR3 sequences, about 78% of them appearing once. Material for sequencing was liver tumor tissue from sampling region 5. Subset described: tumor region T5, tumor centre. The source of these receptors is a man aged 35 to 55 with primary liver carcinoma and hepatitis B virus infection.

On this clonotype itself: One junction end disagrees with the germline gene, perhaps due to a read error. The CDR3 nucleotides are TGTGCCAGCAGTTTTTCCCGGGGTTGGAGGCAAGAGACCCAATACTTC. As protein: CASSFSRGWRQETQYF. The chain carries TRBV28 and TRBJ2-5, with a tentative D call TRBD2 (5 bases). CDR3 size: 16 residues. CDR1 and CDR2 (germline): MDHEN, SYDVKM.

Points on this clonotype: Germline and junction disagree at one end, which may indicate a read error. The chain combines TRBV28 with TRBJ1-1; D is undetermined. The CDR3 covers 13 residues. Germline V gene lookup returns CDR1 MDHEN and CDR2 SYDVKM. This CDR3 reads CANSLRRNTEAFF. CDR3 DNA sequence: TGTGCCAACAGTCTTCGGCGGAACACTGAAGCTTTCTTT. Variable domain in full (rest from reference TRBV28 and TRBJ1-1): DVKVTQSSRYLVKRTGEKVFLECVQDMDHENMFWYRQDPGLGLRLIYFSYDVKMKEKGDIPEGYSVSREKKERFSLILESASTNQTSMYLCANSLRRNTEAFFGQGTRLTVV.

Points on this clonotype: The final CDR3 position lacks the conserved phenylalanine or tryptophan, pointing to a likely read error. No DNA is shown, since the ends of the CDR3 on it are uncertain; the CDR3 is the one TCRdb lists. The CDR3 spells CATRLAGGNEEFL. The J gene is TRBJ2-1, the V gene TRBV24-1; TRBD2 reflects the table's D call only, with no check against the DNA. Inclusive of both ends, the CDR3 amounts to 13 amino acids. Looked up from germline, CDR1 is KGHDR and CDR2 is SFDVKD.

Worth noting for this clonotype: The conserved phenylalanine or tryptophan normally closing the CDR3 is absent here, so this likely arose from a read error. It is unclear where the CDR3 begins or ends on the DNA, so no DNA is shown, and the CDR3 is as TCRdb lists it. The chain links TRBV21-1 to TRBJ2-1; TRBD2, the table's D call, was not compared with the DNA. TRBV21-1 is designated a pseudogene. Including both end residues, the CDR3 is 14 amino acids long. The CDR3 here is CARLDTSGSCEQFS.

A word on this clonotype: A read error is likely, as this CDR3 ends without the conserved phenylalanine or tryptophan. The rearrangement joins TRBV11-2 to TRBJ1-2; no definite D call. V was shortened by 0 bases and J by 2 bases, with 4 bases between the two germline ends. Germline V gives CDR1 SGHAT, CDR2 FQNNGV. This CDR3 spans 13 amino acids. CDR3 region: CASSLEGNYGYTL. CDR3 nucleotide sequence: TGTGCCAGCAGCTTAGAGGGGAACTATGGCTACACCCTC.

Regarding this clonotype: At one of its ends the junction is not consistent with the germline gene, which may arise from a read error. The chain couples TRBV12-3 or TRBV12-4 to TRBJ2-3, with a weak D call TRBD2 (5 bases). CDR3 length: 15 amino acids. The CDR3 coding sequence is TGTGCTAGCAGTTCCGAGGGAGCTGTATTCTATACGCAGTATTTT. This encodes CASSSEGAVFYTQYF.

Worth noting for this clonotype: One end of the junction varies from germline; a read error may be responsible. This sequence joins TRBV5-1 and TRBJ2-5; 7 nucleotides align to TRBD2. CDR1 SGHRS and CDR2 YFSETQ come from the germline V gene. There are 17 residues in the CDR3. This CDR3 is CGSSSYRLAGEQETQYF. CDR3 DNA sequence: TGCGGCAGCAGCTCCTACAGACTAGCTGGAGAGCAAGAGACCCAGTACTTC. Full variable domain (missing parts from reference TRBV5-1 and TRBJ2-5): KAGVTQTPRYLIKTRGQQVTLSCSPISGHRSVSWYQQTPGQGLQFLFEYFSETQRNKGNFPGRFSGRQFSNSRSEMNVSTLELGDSALYLCGSSSYRLAGEQETQYFGPGTRLLVL.

Note on this clonotype: A junction boundary mismatches the germline segment, possibly from a read error. The CDR3 protein is CASSDSYSNQPHHF. Here the CDR3 DNA reads TGTGCCAGCAGTGACAGCTATAGCAATCAGCCCCACCATTTT. This chain uses TRBV11-3 with TRBJ1-5; D perhaps matches TRBD1 (5 bases). Germline V gene data show CDR1 as SGHNT and CDR2 as YENEEA. The CDR3 covers 14 residues. Full variable domain (missing parts from reference TRBV11-3 and TRBJ1-5): EAGVVQSPRYKIIEKKQPVAFWCNPISGHNTLYWYLQNLGQGPELLIRYENEEAVDDSQLPKDRFSAERLKGVDSTLKIQPAELGDSAVYLCASSDSYSNQPHHFGDGTRLSIL.

Details on this clonotype: One end of the junction is discordant with germline, which a read error may explain. The genes are TRBV29-1 and TRBJ2-2; either TRBD1 or TRBD2 may fit D (5 bases each). The CDR3 length is 14 residues. Germline values: CDR1 SQVTM, CDR2 ANQGSEA. The CDR3 nucleotides read TGTAGCGTCATCGGTCCGGGACCCACCGGGGAGCAGTTTTTT. It encodes CSVIGPGPTGEQFF.

The rearrangement uses TRBV6-6 and TRBJ2-7, with D possibly being TRBD1 or TRBD2 (5 bases each). The germline V and J ends were trimmed by 8 bases and 2 bases, with 22 bases remaining between them. There are 16 residues in the CDR3. Germline V CDR1 and CDR2: MNHNY, SVGAGI (reference sequence). CDR3 sequence reads: CASGHSPGRSTYEQYF. DNA for the CDR3: TGTGCCAGCGGTCATTCCCCGGGGCGCAGCACCTACGAGCAGTACTTC.

The sample holds many counts of this clonotype. The J gene is TRBJ2-3, the V gene TRBV9; unclear D gene. The CDR3 is made up of 15 amino acids. V lost 0 bases and J lost 3, with 11 bases in between. CDR1 is SGDLS, CDR2 YYNGEE, per germline. The CDR3 DNA reads as TGTGCCAGCAGCGTAGCTCCAGGACGAACAGATACGCAGTATTTT. Its translation is CASSVAPGRTDTQYF.

On this clonotype: This CDR3 is missing its conserved last phenylalanine or tryptophan, likely due to a read error. The DNA is left out, because the CDR3 cannot be placed on it with certainty; the CDR3 is given as TCRdb lists it. V and J are TRBV12-3 or TRBV12-4 and TRBJ1-2; the table's D call TRBD1 went unverified against the DNA. The CDR3 extends over 15 residues, inclusive of both ends. The CDR3 here is CASSLGQGVDYGYTL.

By sample fraction, this clonotype is medium-sized. The rearrangement joins TRBV30 to TRBJ1-1; D unresolved. There are 12 residues in the CDR3. V lost 4 bases to trimming and J lost 2 bases, with 8 bases between them. Germline CDR1 is GTSNPN and CDR2 is SVGIG (reference sequence). The DNA of the CDR3 is TGTGCCTGGAAGGGCGGTAACACTGAAGCTTTCTTT. Its translation: CAWKGGNTEAFF.

Comment on this clonotype: Sequence at one end of the junction differs from germline and may be a read error. The chain couples TRBV4-3 to TRBJ2-3; a possible D gene is TRBD1 (8 bases). This CDR3 region has 15 residues. Germline loops: CDR1 LGHNA, CDR2 YSLEER. Here the CDR3 reads CASGRPQGGTDTQYF. The CDR3 DNA sequence: TGCGCCAGCGGCCGCCCACAGGGGGGGACAGACACGCAGTATTTT.